The sequence of this T cell receptor beta chain was determined in a study of regulatory T cells in long-lasting Graves disease. Indicated time point: newly diagnosed GD, antithyroid drugs for less than 3 months. The authors made the TCR library using RNA they extracted from PBMCs. Patients came from an endocrinology department in Xi'an, China. This clonotype has a handful of counts. CDR3 regions were amplified by Arm-PCR using iRepertoire HTBI primers to build TCR beta libraries. TCRdb reanalysed the multiplex PCR reads using MiXCR and keeps one entry per CDR3 protein. The sample carries some 250,000 distinct CDR3 sequences, around 20% recorded once. V shed 1 base and J shed 4 bases, with 4 bases lying between them. The CDR3 totals 12 residues. The germline gives CDR1 DFQATT, CDR2 SNEGSKA (reference sequence).

The sample was peripheral blood mononuclear cells (PBMCs), taken at new diagnosis, from a patient treated with antithyroid drugs. The chain recombines TRBV20-1 with TRBJ2-2; D unclear. The clonotype originates from a female donor with Graves disease. CDR3 sequence reads: CSARGFTGELFF. CDR3 bases: TGCAGTGCTAGAGGTTTCACCGGGGAGCTGTTTTTT.